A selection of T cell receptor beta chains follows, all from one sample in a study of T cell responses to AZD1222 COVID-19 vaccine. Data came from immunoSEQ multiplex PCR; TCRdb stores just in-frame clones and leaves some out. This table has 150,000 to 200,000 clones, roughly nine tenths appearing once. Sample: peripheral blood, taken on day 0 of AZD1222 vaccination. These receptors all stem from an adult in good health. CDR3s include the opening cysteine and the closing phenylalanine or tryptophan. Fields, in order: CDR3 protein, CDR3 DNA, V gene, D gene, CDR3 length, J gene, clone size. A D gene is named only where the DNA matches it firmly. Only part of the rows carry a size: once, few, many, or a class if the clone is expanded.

CASSPRDRVLGNTIYF | TGTGCCAGCAGCCCTCGGGACAGGGTATTGGGAAACACCATATATTTT | TRBV9 | TRBD1 | 16 | TRBJ1-3 | -
CASSQESGTGNEKLFF | TGTGCCAGCAGCCAAGAATCGGGGACAGGCAATGAAAAACTGTTTTTT | TRBV4-2 | TRBD1 | 16 | TRBJ1-4 | many
CASSPGVLQYF | TGTGCCAGCAGCCCTGGGGTTCTGCAGTACTTC | TRBV11-2 | - | 11 | TRBJ2-7 | -
CASSRDSSQSPLHF | TGTGCCAGCTCCCGGGACTCCAGCCAGTCACCCCTCCACTTT | TRBV18 | - | 14 | TRBJ1-6 | once
CASSPQGFTDTQYF | TGTGCCAGCTCACCCCAGGGTTTTACAGATACGCAGTATTTT | TRBV18 | - | 14 | TRBJ2-3 | -
CASNPGTLNEQFF | TGTGCCAGCAATCCCGGGACTCTCAATGAGCAGTTCTTC | TRBV27 | - | 13 | TRBJ2-1 | -
CAWSPLEERGSYEQYF | TGTGCCTGGAGTCCCCTCGAGGAGAGGGGCTCCTACGAGCAGTACTTC | TRBV30 | - | 16 | TRBJ2-7 | -
CASSWTPGTEAFF | TGCGCCAGCAGCTGGACTCCGGGGACTGAAGCTTTCTTT | TRBV4-1 | - | 13 | TRBJ1-1 | -
CAISRGKRETQYF | TGTGCCATCAGCAGGGGTAAACGAGAGACCCAGTACTTC | TRBV10-3 | - | 13 | TRBJ2-5 | -
CASSERGLAGYEQYF | TGTGCCAGCAGTGAAAGGGGACTAGCGGGGTACGAGCAGTACTTC | TRBV6-1 | TRBD2 | 15 | TRBJ2-7 | once
CAIKGGFEAFF | TGTGCCATCAAGGGAGGATTTGAAGCTTTCTTT | TRBV10-3 | - | 11 | TRBJ1-1 | -
CASTSGELYYNEQFF | TGCGCCAGCACCTCCGGAGAACTGTACTACAATGAGCAGTTCTTC | TRBV23-1 | - | 15 | TRBJ2-1 | -
CASSFAGTSLYNEQFF | TGTGCCAGTAGTTTCGCCGGGACTAGCTTATACAATGAGCAGTTCTTC | TRBV19 | TRBD2 | 16 | TRBJ2-1 | -
CASSQDLAGGSQPQHF | TGTGCCAGCAGCCAAGACCTTGCCGGGGGGTCTCAGCCCCAGCATTTT | TRBV3-1/TRBV3-2 | - | 16 | TRBJ1-5 | -
CASSQIKGGPTNANTGELFF | TGTGCCAGCAGCCAAATCAAAGGGGGACCAACAAACGCGAACACCGGGGAGCTGTTTTTT | TRBV14 | - | 20 | TRBJ2-2 | -
CASSLGQAPNYGYTF | TGTGCCAGCAGCTTGGGTCAGGCCCCTAACTATGGCTACACCTTC | TRBV5-6 | - | 15 | TRBJ1-2 | -
CASSPRLANEQFF | TGTGCCAGCAGCCCTCGACTGGCAAATGAGCAGTTCTTC | TRBV11-2 | - | 13 | TRBJ2-1 | -
CASSLWGGLSSYEQYF | TGTGCCAGCAGTTTATGGGGCGGACTAAGCTCCTACGAGCAGTACTTC | TRBV27 | - | 16 | TRBJ2-7 | -
CASSTSYVTDTQYF | TGTGCCAGTAGTACATCCTACGTCACAGATACGCAGTATTTT | TRBV19 | - | 14 | TRBJ2-3 | -
CASSSSRDEQFF | TGTGCCAGCAGCAGTTCACGGGATGAGCAGTTCTTC | TRBV5-4 | - | 12 | TRBJ2-1 | -
CASSLAQGNTEAFF | TGCGCCAGCAGCTTGGCCCAGGGCAACACTGAAGCTTTCTTT | TRBV5-1 | - | 14 | TRBJ1-1 | -
CASSPPGGTSGRSEQYF | TGTGCCAGCAGCCCCCCCGGCGGGACTAGCGGGAGATCCGAGCAGTACTTC | TRBV11-2 | TRBD2 | 17 | TRBJ2-7 | -
CASRLQGYGYTF | TGTGCCAGTAGATTACAGGGGTATGGCTACACCTTC | TRBV19 | TRBD1 | 12 | TRBJ1-2 | -
CASSEQSSYEQYF | TGTGCCAGCAGTGAACAGAGCTCCTACGAGCAGTACTTC | TRBV25-1 | - | 13 | TRBJ2-7 | -
CASSLGALTGELFF | TGTGCCAGCAGCTTAGGGGCCCTCACCGGGGAGCTGTTTTTT | TRBV7-9 | - | 14 | TRBJ2-2 | few
CASSLGRQGNSPLHF | TGTGCCAGTAGTCTTGGACGTCAGGGAAATTCACCCCTCCACTTT | TRBV19 | - | 15 | TRBJ1-6 | -
CASSEDNGYEQYF | TGTGCCAGCAGTGAAGATAACGGGTACGAGCAGTACTTC | TRBV6-1 | - | 13 | TRBJ2-7 | -
CASSEHPAGGLHNEQFF | TGCGCCAGCAGTGAGCATCCAGCGGGAGGCCTCCACAATGAGCAGTTCTTC | TRBV10-2 | TRBD2 | 17 | TRBJ2-1 | few
CASSSRGREKLFF | TGTGCCAGCAGTTCCAGGGGGAGAGAAAAACTGTTTTTT | TRBV12-3/TRBV12-4 | TRBD1 | 13 | TRBJ1-4 | -
CASSLPREHDEQFF | TGCGCCAGCAGCTTGCCTAGAGAACACGATGAGCAGTTCTTC | TRBV5-1 | - | 14 | TRBJ2-1 | -
CASSRDPGNSPLHF | TGTGCCAGCAGCCGGGACCCTGGTAATTCACCCCTCCACTTT | TRBV5-4 | - | 14 | TRBJ1-6 | once
CASSQLQGAGTEAFF | TGCGCCAGCAGCCAATTACAGGGGGCAGGTACTGAAGCTTTCTTT | TRBV4-1 | TRBD1 | 15 | TRBJ1-1 | -
CASRQGVSGNQPQHF | TGTGCCAGCAGGCAGGGGGTAAGTGGCAATCAGCCCCAGCATTTT | TRBV27 | TRBD1 | 15 | TRBJ1-5 | -
CASSQTDREQYF | TGTGCCAGCAGTCAAACCGACAGGGAGCAGTACTTC | TRBV6-5 | - | 12 | TRBJ2-7 | -
CASRSGTGVYEQFF | TGTGCCAGCAGATCCGGGACAGGGGTATATGAGCAGTTCTTC | TRBV2 | TRBD1 | 14 | TRBJ2-1 | -
CASSPSAGRRTTDTQYF | TGCGCCAGCAGCCCCTCGGCCGGGAGACGGACGACAGATACGCAGTATTTT | TRBV4-1 | - | 17 | TRBJ2-3 | -
CASSRGTNEKLFF | TGTGCCAGTAGCCGGGGAACTAATGAAAAACTGTTTTTT | TRBV19 | - | 13 | TRBJ1-4 | -
CASSLYRGNSNQPQHF | TGTGCCAGCAGCTTATACCGCGGCAACAGCAATCAGCCCCAGCATTTT | TRBV11-2 | - | 16 | TRBJ1-5 | -
CASRPGQGVYGYTF | TGTGCCAGCAGACCGGGACAGGGGGTCTATGGCTACACCTTC | TRBV5-7 | TRBD1 | 14 | TRBJ1-2 | -
CASSEIRASGSLSRDEQFF | TGTGCCAGCAGTGAGATCAGGGCTAGCGGGAGTTTAAGCCGGGATGAGCAGTTCTTC | TRBV6-1 | TRBD2 | 19 | TRBJ2-1 | -
CASAKATDTQYF | TGTGCCAGCGCAAAAGCGACAGATACGCAGTATTTT | TRBV2 | - | 12 | TRBJ2-3 | once
CASSFQDYGYTF | TGTGCCAGCAGTTTCCAGGACTATGGCTACACCTTC | TRBV12-3/TRBV12-4 | - | 12 | TRBJ1-2 | -
CASSFSGQETQYF | TGTGCCAGCAGTTTCTCAGGCCAAGAGACCCAGTACTTC | TRBV12-3/TRBV12-4 | - | 13 | TRBJ2-5 | -
CASSPTGIHTGELFF | TGTGCCAGCAGCCCTACAGGGATCCACACCGGGGAGCTGTTTTTT | TRBV5-6 | - | 15 | TRBJ2-2 | once
CASDPTGQGPSNYGYTF | TGTGCTAGTGACCCCACCGGACAGGGCCCATCTAACTATGGCTACACCTTC | TRBV12-5 | TRBD1 | 17 | TRBJ1-2 | -
CASSSSGPAYEQYF | TGCGCCAGCAGCTCCTCCGGGCCCGCCTACGAGCAGTACTTC | TRBV5-1 | - | 14 | TRBJ2-7 | -
CASSLDGYSYEQYF | TGTGCCAGCAGCTTGGATGGCTATTCCTACGAGCAGTACTTC | TRBV5-4 | - | 14 | TRBJ2-7 | -
CASRISNTEAFF | TGTGCCAGCAGAATCTCGAACACTGAAGCTTTCTTT | TRBV2 | - | 12 | TRBJ1-1 | -
CASSRGVDQPQHF | TGTGCCAGCAGCCGTGGGGTGGATCAGCCCCAGCATTTT | TRBV12-3/TRBV12-4 | - | 13 | TRBJ1-5 | -
CASSATGLISYEQYF | TGTGCCAGCAGTGCTACGGGGTTGATCTCGTACGAGCAGTACTTC | TRBV27 | - | 15 | TRBJ2-7 | -
CASSWPEREGRNEQFF | TGTGCCAGCAGCTGGCCGGAGCGGGAGGGCCGAAATGAGCAGTTCTTC | TRBV5-5 | TRBD2 | 16 | TRBJ2-1 | -
CATRGGQETQYF | TGTGCCACCAGGGGGGGTCAAGAGACCCAGTACTTC | TRBV15 | - | 12 | TRBJ2-5 | -
CASTTRRGAGETQYF | TGTGCCAGCACTACACGGAGGGGGGCCGGGGAGACCCAGTACTTC | TRBV6-5 | - | 15 | TRBJ2-5 | -